Listed below are T cell receptor beta chains from one sample, sequenced in a study of shared clonotypes between healthy human individuals. Clones were read by immunoSEQ multiplex PCR, and TCRdb kept only the in-frame ones, dropping some. The repertoire holds some 650,000 clones, with 97% as singletons. Sequencing was performed on naive CD4+ T cells sorted from blood. All receptors derive from a woman in her twenties or thirties in good health. Each CDR3 is given with its conserved first and last residue. Each record gives: V gene, D gene, CDR3 length, J gene, clone size, CDR3 protein, CDR3 DNA. The D gene is left open where the match is weak. Not every row has a clone size; where given, it reads once, few, many or a size class.

>TRBV5-8|.|14|TRBJ1-3|.
CASETFSSGNTIYF
TGTGCCAGCGAAACATTTAGCTCTGGAAACACCATATATTTT
>TRBV28|TRBD1|15|TRBJ1-5|.
CASSLGTGFSQPQHF
TGTGCCAGCAGTTTAGGGACAGGGTTTAGTCAGCCCCAGCATTTT
>TRBV11-2|.|15|TRBJ1-1|.
CASSLAPQFNTEAFF
TGTGCCAGCAGCTTAGCCCCCCAGTTTAACACTGAAGCTTTCTTT
>TRBV11-3|.|17|TRBJ1-4|.
CASGPRAGLATNEKLFF
TGTGCCAGCGGCCCCCGGGCGGGACTAGCAACTAATGAAAAACTGTTTTTT
>TRBV7-9|.|13|TRBJ2-7|.
CASSREWEREQYF
TGTGCCAGCAGCCGAGAATGGGAGCGTGAGCAGTACTTC
>TRBV27|.|16|TRBJ2-3|.
CASSLLGGPSTDTQYF
TGTGCCAGCAGTTTACTGGGCGGCCCTAGCACAGATACGCAGTATTTT
>TRBV28|.|16|TRBJ2-5|.
CASTPRIKSGGETQYF
TGTGCCAGCACCCCAAGGATTAAAAGTGGAGGGGAGACCCAGTACTTC
>TRBV5-4|TRBD2|16|TRBJ2-1|once
CASSGGSGRKIEEQFF
TGTGCCAGCAGCGGGGGGAGCGGGAGGAAGATCGAGGAGCAGTTCTTC
>TRBV5-1|TRBD2|14|TRBJ2-5|.
CASSPGTSGETQYF
TGCGCCAGCAGCCCCGGGACTAGCGGAGAGACCCAGTACTTC
>TRBV6-5|TRBD1|13|TRBJ1-1|.
CASSRGQGTEAFF
TGTGCCAGCAGTCGCGGACAGGGCACTGAAGCTTTCTTT
>TRBV7-9|TRBD1|12|TRBJ1-1|.
CASRDRDTEAFF
TGTGCCAGCCGGGACAGGGACACTGAAGCTTTCTTT
>TRBV19|.|13|TRBJ2-7|.
CASSARESGEQYF
TGTGCCAGTAGTGCCCGGGAGTCCGGGGAGCAGTACTTC
>TRBV6-5|.|16|TRBJ2-2|once
CASSYSRQQNTGELFF
TGTGCCAGCAGTTACTCGCGGCAACAGAACACCGGGGAGCTGTTTTTT
>TRBV6-5|.|15|TRBJ2-3|.
CASSYGGGSTDTQYF
TGTGCCAGCTCCTATGGGGGCGGGAGCACAGATACGCAGTATTTT
>TRBV7-8|TRBD1|17|TRBJ1-5|.
CASSSGQAFYSNQPQHF
TGTGCCAGCAGCTCGGGACAGGCCTTTTATAGCAATCAGCCCCAGCATTTT